This T cell receptor (beta chain) came from a study of cytomegalovirus exposure and HLA in healthy donors. Donors came from a validation cohort of approximately 110 subjects, distinct from the first 666-subject cohort. General study results and limits: The tendency of first-cohort TCR clusters to co-occur in the 120 or so validation repertoires emerged from a later analysis. Through in vitro validation, three CMV-associated chains were shown to be specific for CMV antigens.

CDR1 and CDR2 (germline): SGHRS, YFSETQ. This CDR3 region has 13 residues. V trimming: 5 bases; J trimming: 2 bases; junction bases outside the gene matches: 4. Profiling relied on immunoSEQ multiplex PCR, and the TCRdb table lists in-frame clones only, not all of them. The table lists approximately 180,000 clones, more than 75% of them singletons. A word on this clone: Antigen unknown.

The gene calls are TRBV5-1 and TRBJ2-7; 7 bases are shared with TRBD1. Source material: PBMCs. This clonotype was sampled from a man aged 18-30 years in good health and CMV-seropositive. CDR3 loop: CASRPGTAYEQYF. The CDR3 nucleotides read TGCGCCAGCAGGCCCGGGACAGCCTACGAGCAGTACTTC.